One T cell receptor (beta chain) is described in this entry. CDR3 size: 16 residues. CDR1 is LGHNA and CDR2 is YNFKEQ in the germline V gene. With 1 base clipped from V and 10 bases from J, the junction kept 9 bases outside the gene matches. This entry is derived from a study of T-cell reconstitution after alpha-beta-depleted transplantation in children. Molecular barcoding with unique molecular identifiers was used for the TCRbeta library. TCRdb recomputed calls from the PCR reads with MiXCR, one row per CDR3 protein. The sample holds about 360,000 distinct CDR3 sequences, about an eighth seen once. This rearrangement joins TRBV4-2 to TRBJ2-1, with TRBD2 identical over 11 bases. The source is a human donor who donated a stem cell graft to a child with Fanconi anemia. Source: PBMCs, taken from the stem cell graft. The chain's CDR3 is CASSQVISGGAGEQFF. In nucleotides, the CDR3 is TGTGCCAGCAGCCAAGTCATTAGCGGGGGGGCAGGCGAGCAGTTCTTC.